This T cell receptor beta chain appears in the sequencing data of a study of blood T cell repertoires in COVID-19. With 6 bases removed from V and 1 base from J, the gap between germline ends came to 12 bases. The germline V gene encodes CDR1 KGHDR and CDR2 SFDVKD. This CDR3 has 15 amino acids. Sequencing was performed with immunoSEQ multiplex PCR; in TCRdb, only in-frame clones are kept and a portion is missing. The data show about 22,000 clones, with 90% seen just once and around 2.9% held by the top ten. This clonotype was sampled from a man between 65 and 85 years old with acute or convalescent COVID-19. The rearrangement links TRBV24-1 to TRBJ2-1; D ambiguous. The source material was peripheral blood. The CDR3 here is CATSNPVVSYNEQFF. The CDR3 nucleotides read TGTGCCACCAGTAACCCTGTAGTATCCTACAATGAGCAGTTCTTC.